Below are 2 T cell receptor beta chains sequenced from a single sample in a study of blood T cell repertoires in COVID-19. Measured with immunoSEQ multiplex PCR; TCRdb has only the in-frame clones, and not every one. Here the sample spans 100,000 to 150,000 clones, 78% being singletons. Sequenced input: peripheral blood. Receptors originate from a man aged 65 to 79 with acute or convalescent COVID-19.

Only a few counts were recorded for this clone. The chain has TRBV27 and TRBJ1-6; TRBD1 aligns across 8 bases. CDR1 and CDR2 from the germline V gene are MNHEY and SMNVEV (reference sequence). The V segment lost 2 bases and the J segment 4 bases; nucleotides outside the gene matches: 4. The CDR3 is 16 amino acids. The CDR3 protein is CASSLSQGAYNSPLHF. In DNA, the CDR3 is TGTGCCAGCAGTTTAAGTCAGGGGGCGTATAATTCACCCCTCCACTTT.

The chain joins TRBV6-4 to TRBJ1-2, with D possibly being TRBD1 (6 bases). The CDR3 sequence is 12 residues long. With 5 bases removed from V and 7 bases from J, the gap between germline ends came to 11 bases. Germline assignment: CDR1 MRHNA and CDR2 SNTAGT. The CDR3 loop reads CASSTQGRGYTF. The CDR3 DNA sequence: TGTGCCAGCAGTACACAGGGACGTGGCTACACCTTC.